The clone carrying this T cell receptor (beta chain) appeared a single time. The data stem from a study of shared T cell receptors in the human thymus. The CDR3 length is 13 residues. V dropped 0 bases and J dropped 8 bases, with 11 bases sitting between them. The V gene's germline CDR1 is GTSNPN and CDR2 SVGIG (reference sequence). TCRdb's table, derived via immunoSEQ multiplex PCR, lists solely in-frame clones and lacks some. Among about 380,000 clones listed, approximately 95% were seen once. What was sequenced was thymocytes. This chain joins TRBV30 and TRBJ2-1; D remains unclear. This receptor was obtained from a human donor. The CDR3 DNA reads TGTGCCTGGAGTGTATTAAGACGGGATGAGCAGTTCTTC. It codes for CAWSVLRRDEQFF.